The clone carrying this T cell receptor (beta chain) has at least ten counts. No antigen is known for it. The germline CDR1 and CDR2 sequences are SGHTA and FQGNSA. The CDR3 has 15 amino acids. V trimming: 5 bases; J trimming: 4 bases; junction bases outside the gene matches: 10. The cDNA was synthesized by means of template-switch 5'RACE, which was carried out with 10-nucleotide random UMIs. From the 5' RACE reads, TCRdb called clonotypes with MiXCR, one entry per CDR3 protein. The sample shows 55,000 to 70,000 distinct CDR3 sequences, 2.5% to 4% of them seen only once. This specimen belongs to a study of neurological immune-mediated disorders. General study results and limits: The multiple sclerosis repertoire cluster was not associated with any clinical or MRI feature, with the authors stating that larger cohorts are needed.

The chain is built from TRBV7-2 and TRBJ2-5, with 7 bases matching TRBD2. The sequence was collected from a woman in her 50s with multiple sclerosis. Sequencing was performed on PBMCs. CDR3 sequence reads: CASSQVTSGAETQYF. CDR3 coding DNA: TGTGCCAGCAGCCAGGTTACGAGCGGGGCAGAGACCCAGTACTTC.